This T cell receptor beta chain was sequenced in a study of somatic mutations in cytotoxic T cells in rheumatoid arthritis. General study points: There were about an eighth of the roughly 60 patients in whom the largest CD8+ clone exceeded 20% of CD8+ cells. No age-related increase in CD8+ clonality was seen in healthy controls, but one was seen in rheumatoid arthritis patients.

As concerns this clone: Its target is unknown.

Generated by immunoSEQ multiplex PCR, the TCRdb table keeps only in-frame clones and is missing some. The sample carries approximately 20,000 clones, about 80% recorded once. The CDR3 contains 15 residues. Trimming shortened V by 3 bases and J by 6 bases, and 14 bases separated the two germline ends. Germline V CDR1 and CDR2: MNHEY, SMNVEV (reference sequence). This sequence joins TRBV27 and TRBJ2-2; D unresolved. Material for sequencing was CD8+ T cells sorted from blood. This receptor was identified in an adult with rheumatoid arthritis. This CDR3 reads CASSFWTPVAGELFF. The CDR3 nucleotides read TGTGCCAGCAGTTTCTGGACGCCCGTAGCCGGGGAGCTGTTTTTT.